Below, 5 T cell receptor beta chains from the same sample are listed, as sequenced in a study of Graves' ophthalmopathy and Graves' hyperthyroidism. The authors amplified TCR beta CDR3 regions from RNA transcripts. The first-round RT-PCR employed HTBI primers together with the Qiagen OneStep RT-PCR kit. A multiplex PCR was then performed as the second round. Each CDR3 protein is one row after TCRdb ran MiXCR on the multiplex PCR reads. Here the sample spans about 480,000 distinct CDR3 sequences, 13% to 15% being singletons. What was sequenced was blood. The origin of the receptors is a woman in her twenties or thirties with Graves' ophthalmopathy.

The table lists this clonotype with many counts. The chain couples TRBV6-1 to TRBJ2-5; a weak D match, TRBD2 (6 bases). Trimming cost V 6 bases and J 1 base, with 15 bases left between them. CDR1 is MNHNS and CDR2 is SASEGT in the germline V gene. The CDR3 loop spans 15 amino acids. This CDR3 is CASSPQAGSQETQYF. In nucleotides, the CDR3 is TGTGCCAGCAGCCCTCAGGCGGGGTCCCAAGAGACCCAGTACTTC.

This chain links TRBV9 with TRBJ2-2, with 9 bases identical to TRBD2. The CDR3 contains 17 residues. Germline V CDR1 and CDR2: SGDLS, YYNGEE. V gave up 0 bases and J gave up 5 bases; unmatched junction bases: 8. CDR3 coding DNA: TGTGCCAGCAGCGTAGGGCCTAGCGGGGTTAGAACCGGGGAGCTGTTTTTT. It codes for CASSVGPSGVRTGELFF.

This clonotype was picked up one time. No conserved phenylalanine or tryptophan is present at the end of the CDR3, so a read error is the likely explanation. The V and J genes are TRBV30 and TRBJ1-5; D is unclear. Germline V CDR1 and CDR2: GTSNPN, SVGIG (reference sequence). Trimming removed 2 bases at V and 4 bases at J, with 9 bases between. CDR3 length: 13 amino acids. CDR3 coding DNA: TGTGCCTGGAGTAGTCGGTCAAATCAGCCCCAGCATTTG. Protein product: CAWSSRSNQPQHL.

This clonotype has a count of ten or more. This chain uses TRBV3-1 with TRBJ1-6; 8 bases agree with TRBD1. Trimming at V came to 5 bases and at J to 9 bases, leaving 6 bases not matched to a gene. The CDR3 spans 14 residues. From germline, CDR1 is LGHDT and CDR2 YNNKEL (reference sequence). The CDR3 is CASSTGTGGSPLHF. The DNA for the CDR3 is TGTGCCAGCAGCACCGGGACAGGCGGTTCACCCCTCCACTTT.

This clonotype was found many times. A much larger clone lies one base from this, so it may be a read error. The chain links TRBV6-1 to TRBJ1-1; D is possibly TRBD1 (6 bases). This CDR3 has 14 residues. Germline-derived CDR1 and CDR2 are MNHNS and SASEGT. The CDR3 DNA reads as TGTGCCAGCAGTGAACGGAGACAGGACACTGAAGCTCTCTTT. As protein: CASSERRQDTEALF.